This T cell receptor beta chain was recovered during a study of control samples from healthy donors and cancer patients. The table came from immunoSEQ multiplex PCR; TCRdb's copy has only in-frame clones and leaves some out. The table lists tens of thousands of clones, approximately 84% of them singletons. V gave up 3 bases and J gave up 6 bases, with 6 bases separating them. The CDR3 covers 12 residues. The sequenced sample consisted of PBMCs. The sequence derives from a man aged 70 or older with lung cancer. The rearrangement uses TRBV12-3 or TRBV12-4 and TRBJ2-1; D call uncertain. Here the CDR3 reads CASSFSGNEQFF. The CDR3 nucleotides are TGTGCCAGCAGTTTTTCTGGCAATGAGCAGTTCTTC.